The rows below give T cell receptor beta chains drawn from one sample of a study of human T cells and chemical hapten exposure. One entry per CDR3 protein, called by TCRdb with MiXCR from the RACE reads. This sample has about 37,000 distinct CDR3 sequences, with roughly 5.4% found just once. The sequenced sample was whole blood. These TCRs come from a human donor in good health. Some clones in this sample may be carry-over from other donors' samples. CDR3s include the opening cysteine and the closing phenylalanine or tryptophan. The order of the fields is V gene, D gene, J gene, CDR3 length, clone size, CDR3 DNA, CDR3 protein. A D gene is named only where the DNA matches it firmly. Part of the rows lack a size; the others show once, few, many or a class for expanded clones.

>TRBV25-1|.|TRBJ2-7|14|few
TGTGCCAGCAGTGAACAGGGCCTAGCCTACGAGCAGTACTTC
CASSEQGLAYEQYF
>TRBV5-6|TRBD1|TRBJ1-1|19|many
TGTGCCAGCAGCTTGAGGCAGGGGGCGGGAAAATCGTTGTACACTGAAGCTTTCTTT
CASSLRQGAGKSLYTEAFF
>TRBV3-1|.|TRBJ2-7|15|many
TGTGCCAGCAGCCAAGAGGGCCCGCGGTCCAACGAGCAGTACTTC
CASSQEGPRSNEQYF
>TRBV4-2|.|TRBJ1-3|17|many
TGTGCCAGCAGCCAATACCTTGACAGGATGTCTGGAAACACCATATATTTT
CASSQYLDRMSGNTIYF
>TRBV10-3|TRBD2|TRBJ2-1|14|many
TGTGCCATCCGGGGGACTAGGGAGTTTAATGAGCAGTTCTTC
CAIRGTREFNEQFF
>TRBV14|.|TRBJ2-3|17|many
TGTGCCAGCAGCCCAGCACCGGGACAAGTGCTGGGGGGTACGCAGTATTTT
CASSPAPGQVLGGTQYF
>TRBV20-1|TRBD1|TRBJ1-1|17|.
TGCAGTGCTTGGGCCTTGAGGGACAGGGGACTCTACACTGAAGCTTTCTTT
CSAWALRDRGLYTEAFF
>TRBV28|.|TRBJ1-3|15|.
TGTGCCAGCAGTTTATATCAGGGCCAAGGAAACACCATATATTTT
CASSLYQGQGNTIYF
>TRBV6-6|.|TRBJ1-5|16|.
TGTGCCAGCAGTTACTCGAGGGGGGCGAGCAATCAGCCCCAGCATTTT
CASSYSRGASNQPQHF
>TRBV28|.|TRBJ2-1|16|.
TGTGCCAGCAGTGGAAGGGGTCAGTATGGCTACAATGAGCAGTTCTTC
CASSGRGQYGYNEQFF
>TRBV12-3/TRBV12-4|.|TRBJ1-2|14|many
TGTGCCAGCATTCCGACTGAAGCTAACTATGGCTACACCTTC
CASIPTEANYGYTF
>TRBV29-1|.|TRBJ2-3|11|medium-sized
TGCAGCGTTGTCGTATTGGATACGCAGTATTTT
CSVVVLDTQYF
>TRBV5-1|TRBD2|TRBJ2-5|17|few
TGCGCCAGCAGCTTTTTAACTAGCGGGAGTGGGGAAGAGACCCAGTACTTC
CASSFLTSGSGEETQYF
>TRBV12-3/TRBV12-4|TRBD1|TRBJ1-5|18|many
TGTGCCAGCAGTTTAGCTGGGGGGGGACAGGGTCACAATCAGCCCCAGCATTTT
CASSLAGGGQGHNQPQHF
>TRBV29-1|TRBD1|TRBJ1-2|13|few
TGCAGCGTTTTGGCGGGACAGCCTTATGGCTACACCTTC
CSVLAGQPYGYTF
>TRBV10-3|.|TRBJ2-5|14|few
TGTGCCATCAGTGAGTTTTCGGGGGCCGAGACCCAGTACTTC
CAISEFSGAETQYF
>TRBV5-1|.|TRBJ1-1|14|few
TGCGCCAGCAGCTTGGGGACAACGAACACTGAAGCTTTCTTT
CASSLGTTNTEAFF
>TRBV20-1|.|TRBJ1-3|15|.
TGCAGTGCTAGAGCCCGCCTTAGCCCTGGAAACACCATATATTTT
CSARARLSPGNTIYF
>TRBV4-2|TRBD2|TRBJ2-6|18|many
TGTGCCAGCAGCCCGGGGGGTGAAGGTGGCTCTGGGGCCAACGTCCTGACTTTC
CASSPGGEGGSGANVLTF
>TRBV7-2|.|TRBJ1-1|14|many
TGTGCCAGCAGGAGGACGCTGGGGTCCCCTGAAGCTTTCTTT
CASRRTLGSPEAFF
>TRBV5-1|.|TRBJ2-7|14|many
TGCGCCAGCAGCTTGGACGACATACAGAGGGAGCAGTACTTC
CASSLDDIQREQYF
>TRBV6-6|.|TRBJ2-7|14|.
TGTGCCAGCAGTTACGAACGGGGTTTGGTCGAGCAGTACTTC
CASSYERGLVEQYF
>TRBV6-5|.|TRBJ1-5|13|many
TGTGCCAGCAGCTGGGGGGGCAATCAGCCCCAGCATTTT
CASSWGGNQPQHF
>TRBV5-4|.|TRBJ2-7|15|.
TGTGCCAGCAGCTCGACCGGGACGGCGTCCTACGAGCAGTACTTC
CASSSTGTASYEQYF
>TRBV7-8|.|TRBJ1-6|15|few
TGTGCCAGCAGCTTAGCCGGACACTATAATTCACCCCTCCACTTT
CASSLAGHYNSPLHF
>TRBV7-9|TRBD2|TRBJ2-1|17|many
TGTGCCAGCAGCTTGTGGGCTAGCGGCCACTCCTACAATGAGCAGTTCTTC
CASSLWASGHSYNEQFF
>TRBV20-1|TRBD1|TRBJ2-3|14|many
TGCAGTGCTAGAGATAAAGGGGGCCCAGATACGCAGTATTTT
CSARDKGGPDTQYF
>TRBV12-3/TRBV12-4|TRBD1|TRBJ1-1|15|many
TGTGCCAGCAGTTCTAAGAGGACAGGGATGACTGAAGCTTTCTTT
CASSSKRTGMTEAFF
>TRBV7-2|.|TRBJ2-3|16|many
TGTGCCAGCAGCCTAGGACAGCTATATTTGGGAGATACGCAGTATTTT
CASSLGQLYLGDTQYF
>TRBV12-3/TRBV12-4|.|TRBJ1-1|12|many
TGTGCCAGCGTGGGGTTGAACACTGAAGCTTTCTTT
CASVGLNTEAFF
>TRBV20-1|TRBD2|TRBJ2-7|13|many
TGCAGTGCTAGACTAGCGGGAGTTAACGAGCAGTACTTC
CSARLAGVNEQYF
>TRBV14|.|TRBJ2-7|14|many
TGTGCCAGCAGCCAAGCCCCGGGCGCGTACGAGCAGTACTTC
CASSQAPGAYEQYF